The 18 T cell receptor beta chains below all came from one sample that was sequenced in a study of T cells after yellow fever vaccination. TCRdb analysed the 5' RACE reads with MiXCR anew, one entry per CDR3 protein. The sample gives 150,000 or so distinct CDR3 sequences, 6% to 7.5% of which show up once; around 2.3% is in the top ten. This material consisted of CD4+ T cells sorted from PBMCs, taken around 5 days after the first yellow fever vaccination. These receptor sequences come from a man younger than 35 who received the YFV17D yellow fever vaccine.

This clonotype was observed at least ten times. The chain combines TRBV12-3 or TRBV12-4 with TRBJ2-3; maybe TRBD2 (5 bases). The V end lost 3 bases, the J end lost 1 base, and 8 bases lay between the germline ends. The CDR3 spans 14 residues. CDR3 bases: TGTGCCAGCAGTTTCAGCGGTGGCACAGATACGCAGTATTTT. Its protein is CASSFSGGTDTQYF.

Ten or more counts support this clonotype. This chain links TRBV20-1 with TRBJ1-3; a weak D match, TRBD1 (6 bases). CDR1 is DFQATT, CDR2 SNEGSKA, per germline (reference sequence). This CDR3 comprises 14 residues. The V gene lost 2 bases and the J gene lost 2 bases, with 10 bases spanning the gap. The CDR3, as DNA: TGCAGTGCTAGACAGGGGAACCCTGGAAACACCATATATTTT. This encodes CSARQGNPGNTIYF.

This clonotype was seen a few times. This chain joins TRBV12-3 or TRBV12-4 and TRBJ1-4; D might be TRBD1 (6 bases). CDR3 length equals 15 residues. V lost 6 bases, J lost 11 bases, and 22 bases lay in between. DNA for the CDR3: TGTGCCAGCAGCCAAACCGCGACAGGTCGGGCTAAACTGTTTTTT. Translation gives CASSQTATGRAKLFF.

The sample holds many counts of this clonotype. The chain uses TRBV29-1 and TRBJ1-2, with TRBD1 matching over 9 bases. Germline-derived CDR1 and CDR2 are SQVTM and ANQGSEA. The CDR3 loop spans 15 amino acids. V lost 6 bases and J lost 4; bases outside the gene matches: 12. Here the CDR3 reads CSVDSQAGQGYGYTF. The CDR3 nucleotides read TGCAGCGTCGACAGTCAGGCGGGACAGGGCTATGGCTACACCTTC.

The sample holds a few counts of this clonotype. The gene calls are TRBV11-2 and TRBJ1-5, with D possibly TRBD1 on 5 matching bases. This CDR3 spans 13 amino acids. V lost 5 bases and J 5 bases, leaving 10 bases between the germline ends. CDR1 is SGHAT, CDR2 FQNNGV, per germline. This CDR3 is CASSLQVDQPQHF. The CDR3 nucleotides read TGTGCCAGCAGCCTACAGGTTGATCAGCCCCAGCATTTT. The full variable domain, with the rest looked up from reference TRBV11-2 and TRBJ1-5, is EAGVAQSPRYKIIEKRQSVAFWCNPISGHATLYWYQQILGQGPKLLIQFQNNGVVDDSQLPKDRFSAERLKGVDSTLKIQPAKLEDSAVYLCASSLQVDQPQHFGDGTRLSIL.

This clonotype was counted ten times or more. This chain connects TRBV7-2 to TRBJ2-1, with 10 bases matching TRBD2. The CDR3 is 16 amino acids. Germline V gene sequence: CDR1 SGHTA, CDR2 FQGNSA. J was trimmed by 11 bases and V by 1 base; bases with no gene match: 11. CDR3 region: CASSLERVAGGVKQFF. The DNA for the CDR3 is TGTGCCAGCAGCTTAGAGCGGGTAGCGGGGGGTGTTAAGCAGTTCTTC.

The chain couples TRBV7-6 to TRBJ1-1, with D tentatively TRBD1 (5 bases). The CDR3 is made up of 17 amino acids. The V and J ends lost 5 bases and 5 bases respectively, with 24 bases between them. CDR1 is SGHVS and CDR2 is FNYEAQ in the germline V gene. In DNA, the CDR3 is TGTGCCAGCAGCCCTACGATCTCGACGGGGCTTGGTACTGAAGCTTTCTTT. This translates into CASSPTISTGLGTEAFF.

This clonotype was observed many times. V usage is TRBV11-2 and J usage is TRBJ1-4; 7 bases match TRBD1. CDR3 length: 13 residues. The J segment lost 10 bases and the V segment lost 5 bases, leaving 7 bases of the junction unmatched. Germline values: CDR1 SGHAT, CDR2 FQNNGV. CDR3 coding DNA: TGTGCCAGCAGCGCCACAGGGGTAGTAAAACTGTTTTTT. Its translation: CASSATGVVKLFF.

Many counts were recorded for this clonotype. V gene TRBV19 combines with J gene TRBJ1-5; TRBD1 aligns across 9 bases. Per germline, CDR1 LNHDA and CDR2 SQIVND (reference sequence). Trimming took 4 bases from V and 6 from J; bases not matched to a gene: 1. The CDR3 runs to 13 residues. This CDR3 is CASSNRGPQPQHF. In DNA form, the CDR3 reads TGTGCCAGTAGTAACAGGGGGCCTCAGCCCCAGCATTTT.

The rearrangement joins TRBV24-1 to TRBJ2-3; D not certain. The CDR3 is 16 amino acids. The germline V gene encodes CDR1 KGHDR and CDR2 SFDVKD. V lost 3 bases, J lost 3 bases, and 15 bases lay in between. The CDR3 DNA is TGTGCCACCAGTGATCCGACCGCTTATAGGACAGATACGCAGTATTTT. Translated: CATSDPTAYRTDTQYF.

By sample fraction, this clonotype is medium-sized. The V gene is TRBV5-1, the J gene TRBJ1-1; D is uncertain. The CDR3 sequence is 14 residues long. The germline gives CDR1 SGHRS, CDR2 YFSETQ. V lost 5 bases and J lost 1, with 12 bases in between. The CDR3 DNA sequence: TGCGCCAGCAGGCTTGGTGGGGAGAACACTGAAGCTTTCTTT. This translates into CASRLGGENTEAFF.

The chain joins TRBV20-1 to TRBJ1-1; possible D gene TRBD1, 6 bases. This CDR3 comprises 15 residues. CDR1 is DFQATT, CDR2 SNEGSKA, per germline (reference sequence). The V end lost 6 bases, the J end lost 3 bases, and 20 bases lay between the germline ends. CDR3 nucleotide sequence: TGCAGTGCGACGCCAGGGGTTCCTGGGGACACTGAAGCTTTCTTT. This sequence encodes CSATPGVPGDTEAFF.

This clonotype was counted many times. The J gene is TRBJ2-3, the V gene TRBV2, with a weak D call TRBD1 (5 bases). Trimming left V 7 bases short and J 2 bases short, with 28 bases between. The CDR3 is 19 amino acids. The germline gives CDR1 SNHLY, CDR2 FYNNEI. CDR3 protein: CASIPGLGHSSGSTDTQYF. Written as DNA, the CDR3 is TGTGCCAGCATTCCCGGTCTGGGGCACTCCTCAGGCTCCACAGATACGCAGTATTTT.

The sample holds many counts of this clonotype. The rearrangement joins TRBV5-1 to TRBJ1-2; no firm D call. The germline CDR1 and CDR2 sequences are SGHRS and YFSETQ. Trimming took 3 bases from V and 8 from J, leaving 14 bases between them. The CDR3 runs 13 residues. As DNA, the CDR3 is TGCGCCAGCAGCTCCGGGCCTCCCCGGGGCTACACCTTC. As protein: CASSSGPPRGYTF.

V gene TRBV7-2 combines with J gene TRBJ1-6; D is unclear. The CDR3 length is 14 residues. The V gene's germline CDR1 is SGHTA and CDR2 FQGNSA. With 1 base removed from V and 6 bases from J, the gap between germline ends came to 7 bases. The CDR3 loop is CASSLVGVNSPLHF. The CDR3 nucleotides are TGTGCCAGCAGCTTAGTTGGGGTTAATTCACCCCTCCACTTT.

The table lists this clonotype with a few counts. The chain uses TRBV6-5 and TRBJ2-1; 9 positions match TRBD2. This CDR3 has 16 residues. The V and J ends lost 6 bases and 4 bases, in that order; junction bases with no gene match: 10. CDR1 is MNHEY and CDR2 is SVGAGI in the germline V gene. The CDR3 loop is CASSPIGAGGYNEQFF. CDR3 DNA sequence: TGTGCCAGCAGCCCCATAGGAGCGGGGGGATACAATGAGCAGTTCTTC.

The sample holds many counts of this clonotype. The chain has TRBV20-1 and TRBJ2-3; D is perhaps TRBD2 (5 bases). In germline, CDR1 is DFQATT, CDR2 SNEGSKA (reference sequence). CDR3 length equals 12 residues. V lost 5 bases and J lost 6, with 12 bases in between. The CDR3 DNA reads TGCAGTGCTCCCGGACCGGGGGATACGCAGTATTTT. It is translated as CSAPGPGDTQYF.

This clonotype has ten or more counts. V is TRBV5-6 and J is TRBJ2-7; D is perhaps TRBD1 (6 bases). The CDR3 is made up of 12 amino acids. Germline V gives CDR1 SGHDT, CDR2 YYEEEE. Trimming removed 5 bases at V and 3 bases at J, with 9 bases between. CDR3 sequence: CASSRGGYEQYV. The CDR3 region has the DNA TGTGCCAGCAGTCGAGGGGGCTACGAGCAGTACGTC.